The 8 T cell receptor beta chains reported below all come from one sample, sequenced in a study of HIV-infected patients and healthy controls. cDNA was made from about 510 ng RNA using alpha and beta constant primers. Alpha and beta chain libraries were made separately by chain-specific third strand synthesis with multiplexing indices. TCRdb itself ran the 5' RACE reads through MiXCR, one entry per CDR3 protein. Among 20,000 to 30,000 distinct CDR3 sequences listed, about 8.7% were seen once. No cell fractionation was done, so the repertoire covers all unsorted peripheral blood T cells. The sample taken for sequencing was blood. The origin of the receptors is an adult in good health.

This clonotype has a count of ten or more. The chain has TRBV4-2 and TRBJ1-3; no firm D call. Deletions cut 2 bases from V and 0 bases from J, with 5 bases between. Germline V lookup: CDR1 LGHNA, CDR2 YNFKEQ. CDR3 length equals 14 residues. The CDR3 sequence: CASSQHFSGNTIYF. The CDR3 coding sequence is TGTGCCAGCAGCCAACACTTCTCTGGAAACACCATATATTTT.

The sample holds many counts of this clonotype. CDR3 loop: CASSLIPGTSETTEQFF. The CDR3 DNA reads as TGTGCCAGCAGTTTAATCCCCGGGACTAGCGAGACGACAGAGCAGTTCTTC. The rearrangement joins TRBV12-3 or TRBV12-4 to TRBJ2-1, with TRBD2 matching over 10 bases. The length of the CDR3 is 17 residues. V was clipped by 2 bases and J by 10 bases; unmatched bases: 14.

This clonotype was counted at least ten times. The chain has TRBV6-2 or TRBV6-3 and TRBJ1-2, with D perhaps TRBD1 (5 bases). CDR1 is MNHEY, CDR2 SVGEGT, per germline. There are 15 residues in the CDR3. Between the trimmed V and J ends, which lost 8 bases and 8 bases, there was a span of 24 bases. Here the CDR3 reads CASRVPGTASLGYTF. The CDR3, as DNA: TGTGCCAGCCGAGTCCCGGGGACGGCGTCTCTCGGCTACACCTTC.

This clonotype was detected only a few times. V gene TRBV6-5 combines with J gene TRBJ2-7, with D tentatively TRBD2 (5 bases). This CDR3 region has 17 residues. Trimming took off 6 bases at V and 2 bases at J, with 23 bases between the two ends. Germline lookup yields CDR1 MNHEY and CDR2 SVGAGI. CDR3: CASSPSWSGPRAYEQYF. CDR3 nucleotides: TGTGCCAGCAGCCCTAGTTGGTCCGGGCCGAGGGCCTACGAGCAGTACTTC.

This clonotype was counted ten times or more. The chain employs TRBV27 and TRBJ2-7; 7 positions match TRBD1. The CDR3 length is 14 residues. V lost 10 bases, J lost 3 bases, and 12 bases stayed unmatched. CDR1 MNHEY and CDR2 SMNVEV come from the germline V gene (reference sequence). CDR3 sequence: CATARGQTYYEQYF. CDR3 coding DNA: TGTGCCACCGCGAGGGGACAGACCTACTACGAGCAGTACTTC.

Ten or more counts support this clonotype. The chain recombines TRBV12-3 or TRBV12-4 with TRBJ1-5; D is ambiguous. The germline V and J ends were trimmed by 5 bases and 5 bases, with 19 bases remaining between them. CDR3 size: 16 residues. The CDR3 DNA is TGTGCCAGCAGTCTAGGAACCGGGCCCCTCGATCAGCCCCAGCATTTT. Residues: CASSLGTGPLDQPQHF.

This clonotype was recorded a few times. The V and J genes are TRBV30 and TRBJ2-7; no definite D call. The CDR3 covers 16 residues. The V gene's germline CDR1 is GTSNPN and CDR2 SVGIG (reference sequence). V was clipped by 1 base and J by 2 bases, with 18 bases between them. CDR3 region: CAWSAPRMGSAYEQYF. In nucleotides, the CDR3 is TGTGCCTGGAGTGCCCCCCGAATGGGCAGTGCCTACGAGCAGTACTTC.

This clonotype was observed many times. The genes are TRBV6-5 and TRBJ1-2; no firm D call. The CDR3 sequence is 12 residues long. Trimming cost V 4 bases and J 5 bases, with 8 bases left between them. Germline V lookup: CDR1 MNHEY, CDR2 SVGAGI. This CDR3 is CASSLTPYGYTF. The CDR3 DNA is TGTGCCAGCAGTTTAACACCGTATGGCTACACCTTC.